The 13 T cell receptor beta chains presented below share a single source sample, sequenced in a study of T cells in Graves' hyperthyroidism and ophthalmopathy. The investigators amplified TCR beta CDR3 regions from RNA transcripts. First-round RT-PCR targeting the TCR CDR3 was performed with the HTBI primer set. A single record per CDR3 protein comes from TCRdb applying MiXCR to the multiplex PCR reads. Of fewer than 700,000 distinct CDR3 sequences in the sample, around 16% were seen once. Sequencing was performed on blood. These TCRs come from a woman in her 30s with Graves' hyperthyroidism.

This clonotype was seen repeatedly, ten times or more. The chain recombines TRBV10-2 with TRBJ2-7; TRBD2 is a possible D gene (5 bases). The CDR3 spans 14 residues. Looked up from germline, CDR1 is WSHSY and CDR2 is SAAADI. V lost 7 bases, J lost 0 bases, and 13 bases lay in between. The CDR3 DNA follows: TGCGCCAGCATCGCGAGCGGTAGCTCCTACGAGCAGTACTTC. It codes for CASIASGSSYEQYF.

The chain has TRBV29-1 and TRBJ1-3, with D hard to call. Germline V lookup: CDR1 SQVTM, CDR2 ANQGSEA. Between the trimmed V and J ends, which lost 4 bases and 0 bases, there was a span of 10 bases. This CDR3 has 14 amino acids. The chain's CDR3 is CSVVGSRSGNTIYF. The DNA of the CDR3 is TGCAGCGTTGTTGGTTCCCGCTCTGGAAACACCATATATTTT.

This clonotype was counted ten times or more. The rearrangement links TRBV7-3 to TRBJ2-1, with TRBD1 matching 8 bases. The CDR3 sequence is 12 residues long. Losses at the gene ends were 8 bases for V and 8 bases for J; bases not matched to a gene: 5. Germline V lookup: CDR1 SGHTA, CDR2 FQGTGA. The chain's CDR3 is CASGTGGDEQFF. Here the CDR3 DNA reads TGTGCCAGCGGGACAGGTGGCGATGAGCAGTTCTTC. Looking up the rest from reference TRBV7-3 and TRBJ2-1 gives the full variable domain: GAGVSQTPSNKVTEKGKYVELRCDPISGHTALYWYRQSLGQGPEFLIYFQGTGAADDSGLPNDRFFAVRPEGSVSTLKIQRTERGDSAVYLCASGTGGDEQFFGPGTRLTVL.

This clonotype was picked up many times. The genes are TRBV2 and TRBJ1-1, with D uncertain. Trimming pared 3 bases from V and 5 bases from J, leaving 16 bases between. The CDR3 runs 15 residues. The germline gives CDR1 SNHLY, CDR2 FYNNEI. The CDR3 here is CASSDTSFMRTEAFF. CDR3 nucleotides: TGTGCCAGCAGTGACACCTCGTTTATGAGGACTGAAGCTTTCTTT.

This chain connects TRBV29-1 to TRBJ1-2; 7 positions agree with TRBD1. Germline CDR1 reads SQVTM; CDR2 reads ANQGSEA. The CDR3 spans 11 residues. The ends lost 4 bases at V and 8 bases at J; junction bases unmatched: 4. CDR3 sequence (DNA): TGCAGCGTTGTTTCAGGGGGGGGCTACACCTTC. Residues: CSVVSGGGYTF.

The CDR3 coding sequence is TGTGCCAGCAGCTTAGATTCGGGGTACTCCCAAGAGACCCAGTACTTC. Encoded protein: CASSLDSGYSQETQYF. J is TRBJ2-5 and V is TRBV11-2; the D gene is possibly TRBD2 (5 bases). Germline V gives CDR1 SGHAT, CDR2 FQNNGV. The CDR3 runs 16 residues. Trimming removed 0 bases from V and 1 base from J, with 12 bases in between.

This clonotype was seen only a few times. CDR3 bases: TGTGCCAGCAGCTTGGCGGACAGGGGACACTCAAACAATGAGCAGTTCTTC. Amino acid sequence: CASSLADRGHSNNEQFF. The V gene is TRBV5-4, the J gene TRBJ2-1; 9 nucleotides match TRBD1. Looked up from germline, CDR1 is SGHNT and CDR2 is YYREEE (reference sequence). This CDR3 is 17 amino acids long. Trimming at V came to 0 bases and at J to 5 bases, leaving 9 bases not matched to a gene. The full variable domain, in which reference TRBV5-4 and TRBJ2-1 provide the parts outside the CDR3, is ETGVTQSPTHLIKTRGQQVTLRCSSQSGHNTVSWYQQALGQGPQFIFQYYREEENGRGNFPPRFSGLQFPNYSSELNVNALELDDSALYLCASSLADRGHSNNEQFFGPGTRLTVL.

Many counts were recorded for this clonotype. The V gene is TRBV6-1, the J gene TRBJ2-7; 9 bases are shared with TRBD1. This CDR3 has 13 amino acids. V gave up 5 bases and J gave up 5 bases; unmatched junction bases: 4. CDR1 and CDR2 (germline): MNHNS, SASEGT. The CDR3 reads CASSWTGDNEQYF. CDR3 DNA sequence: TGTGCCAGCAGTTGGACAGGGGATAACGAGCAGTACTTC.

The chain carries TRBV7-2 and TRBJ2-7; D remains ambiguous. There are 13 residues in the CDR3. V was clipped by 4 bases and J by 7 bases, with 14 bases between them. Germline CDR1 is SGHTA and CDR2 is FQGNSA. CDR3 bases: TGTGCCAGCAGCTCCCGGGCCCTCGGTGAGCAGTACTTC. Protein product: CASSSRALGEQYF.

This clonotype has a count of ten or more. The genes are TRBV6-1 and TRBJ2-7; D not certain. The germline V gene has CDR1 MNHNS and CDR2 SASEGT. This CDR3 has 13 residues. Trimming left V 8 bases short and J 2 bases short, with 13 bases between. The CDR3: CASVRLTTYEQYF. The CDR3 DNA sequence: TGTGCCAGCGTACGACTGACCACCTACGAGCAGTACTTC.

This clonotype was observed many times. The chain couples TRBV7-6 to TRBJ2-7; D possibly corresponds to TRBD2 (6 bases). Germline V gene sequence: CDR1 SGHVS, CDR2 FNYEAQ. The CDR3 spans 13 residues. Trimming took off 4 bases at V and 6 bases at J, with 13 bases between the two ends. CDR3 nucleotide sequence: TGTGCCAGCAGCTCCTACCACGGGGGCGAGCAGTACTTC. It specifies CASSSYHGGEQYF.

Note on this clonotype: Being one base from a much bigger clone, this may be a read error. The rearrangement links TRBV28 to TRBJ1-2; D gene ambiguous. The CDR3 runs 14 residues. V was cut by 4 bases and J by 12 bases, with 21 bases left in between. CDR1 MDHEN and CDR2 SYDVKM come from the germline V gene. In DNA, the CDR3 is TGTGCCAGCAGTTCATCAACCCGTTCTTACGGCGACACCTTC. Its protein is CASSSSTRSYGDTF.

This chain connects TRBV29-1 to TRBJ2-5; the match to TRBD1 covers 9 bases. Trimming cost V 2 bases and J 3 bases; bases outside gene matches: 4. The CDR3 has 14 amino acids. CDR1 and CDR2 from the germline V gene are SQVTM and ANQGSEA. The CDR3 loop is CSVEKGDREETQYF. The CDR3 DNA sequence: TGCAGCGTTGAAAAGGGGGACAGGGAAGAGACCCAGTACTTC.